A single T cell receptor beta chain is shown here with its context. Its target antigen remains unknown. Per-base qualities were not stored, and no clone one base away is much larger. The sample is drawn from a study of blood T cell repertoires in COVID-19 (dated by TCRdb to 2020 to 2021). About the investigation overall: Samples covering the acute and convalescent phases of COVID-19 were provided by collaborators in the United States, Italy and Spain. The material from the prospective study consisted of cDNA or gDNA derived from T cells, B-cell-depleted T cells, or PBMCs. The dataset comprised deeply sampled blood TCRbeta repertoires from subjects exposed to, actively infected with, or recovered from COVID-19. The repertoires were released in a freely available public database meant as a resource for research on the immune response to SARS-CoV-2. The samples were drawn from two sources: the first 160 participants of the ongoing ImmuneRACE study, and fewer than 1,500 subjects contributed by 6 global collaborators. Sample metadata almost always included a de-identified subject ID, COVID-19 status, age in years and sex. HLA class I and class II types, where available, came from metadata supplied by the sample provider rather than from assay-based typing. The study at large found these results: The quantity of clinical and demographic metadata differed by source and by participant and was supplied without curation.

The immunoSEQ Assay, a bias-controlled multiplex PCR, was used to amplify TCRbeta CDR3 regions from genomic DNA. The paper's processing steps were these. The number of nucleated cells in each sample was estimated by amplification of reference gene primers within the assay. Sequence reads were collapsed and filtered to measure the absolute abundance of every unique TCRbeta CDR3 rearrangement. For each sample, productive Simpson clonality was calculated as the square root of Simpson's diversity index across productive rearrangements. TCRdb retrieved this table from immuneACCESS and kept in-frame rearrangements only. Not all clones are present; in checked studies, unresolved V genes account for under half, and no reason is known for the remainder. V and J calls and clone size are given by that table; D and trimming were obtained from the DNA. The sample contains 200,000 to 250,000 clones, 75% to 85% of them found a single time. Over 0.95% of the sample lies in the top ten.

One collaborating source in Seattle enrolled patients while the patients were actively infected and followed the patients over time throughout the course of disease. Each collaborating institution followed its own protocols to collect whole blood in K2EDTA tubes. Collaborator samples were shipped for TCRbeta analysis as frozen whole blood, isolated PBMCs, or DNA extracted from either sample type. Relative to germline, V is 1 base shorter and J is 1 base shorter, with 7 bases between their ends. The CDR3 sequence holds 15 residues, the cysteine and phenylalanine included. Just the 45-base CDR3 DNA is kept, in frame starting at base 1. The germline V gene (reference sequence) sets CDR1 to SEHNR and CDR2 to FQNEAQ.

The sample comprised peripheral blood. Recombination joined TRBV7-9 with TRBJ1-4; the D gene identity is not certain. The sequence derives from a woman aged 25 to 39 with COVID-19, enrolled during active disease. The nucleotide sequence is given as TGTGCCAGCAGCTTAGGCGGTAGAACTAATGAAAAACTGTTTTTT. Translation gives CASSLGGRTNEKLFF.